Each of the 22 T cell receptor beta chains below was sequenced from the same sample in a study of IL-17A CD8 T cells in psoriatic arthritis synovium. IL-17A and IFNgamma secretion assays labeled CD3+ T cells stimulated approximately 1.6 hours with PMA and ionomycin. Synovial fluid was aspirated from actively inflamed joints of psoriatic arthritis patients. Method: immunoSEQ multiplex PCR; TCRdb's copy keeps in-frame clones and lacks some. Counted here are around 2,000 clones, approximately 72% occurring once; the ten biggest clones make up about 10%. Sequencing was done on a sample of IFN-gamma+ CD8+ T cells from synovial fluid. Subset reported: IL-17A-IFNgamma+ memory CD8+ (Tc1) cells. The receptors were sampled from a human donor with psoriatic arthritis.

This clone was detected once. The chain combines TRBV2 with TRBJ2-2, with D possibly matching TRBD1 (6 bases). V was clipped by 3 bases and J by 6 bases, with 26 bases between them. The CDR3 has 19 amino acids. CDR1 is SNHLY and CDR2 is FYNNEI in the germline V gene. This CDR3 is CASSDGPLFPTGPAGELFF. DNA of the CDR3: TGTGCCAGCAGTGACGGACCCCTTTTTCCAACAGGGCCGGCCGGGGAGCTGTTTTTT.

This sequence joins TRBV7-3 and TRBJ2-1, with 7 bases fitting TRBD2. V lost 5 bases, J lost 8 bases, and 15 bases stayed unmatched. This CDR3 has 16 residues. The germline V gene has CDR1 SGHTA and CDR2 FQGTGA. In DNA form, the CDR3 reads TGTGCCAGCAGCCCAGGACTAGGATTACGGGGAGATGAGCAGTTCTTC. Translating gives CASSPGLGLRGDEQFF.

This clone occurred a few times. The CDR3 sequence: CASSLDTTYGYTF. The DNA of the CDR3 is TGTGCCAGCAGCTTAGACACAACCTATGGCTACACCTTC. The chain has TRBV7-2 and TRBJ1-2; D not resolved. V shed 1 base and J shed 4 bases, with 7 bases lying between them. The CDR3 consists of 13 residues. CDR1 and CDR2 (germline): SGHTA, FQGNSA.

This rearrangement joins TRBV4-2 to TRBJ2-6; D remains unclear. CDR1 is LGHNA, CDR2 YNFKEQ, per germline. This CDR3 is 16 amino acids long. Deletions cut 0 bases from V and 2 bases from J, with 8 bases between. CDR3 protein: CASSQDEPAGANVLTF. The CDR3 DNA is TGTGCCAGCAGCCAAGATGAACCTGCTGGGGCCAACGTCCTGACTTTC.

The V call is TRBV6-4, the J call TRBJ2-2, with 14 nucleotides matching TRBD2. Germline CDR1 reads MRHNA; CDR2 reads SNTAGT. This CDR3 has 15 residues. J lost 6 bases, V lost 3 bases, and 0 bases had no gene match. Here the CDR3 DNA reads TGTGCCAGCAGTGAGGGACTAGCGGGAGCCGGGGAGCTGTTTTTT. Translated, it gives CASSEGLAGAGELFF.

This rearrangement joins TRBV7-8 to TRBJ2-4, with D possibly TRBD1 on 5 matching bases. The CDR3 has 14 amino acids. Germline V lookup: CDR1 SGHVS, CDR2 FQNEAQ. The germline V and J ends were trimmed by 1 base and 6 bases, with 10 bases remaining between them. CDR3 in DNA: TGTGCCAGCAGCTTAGATGGTCAGGGAAACATTCAGTACTTC. It specifies CASSLDGQGNIQYF. Using reference TRBV7-8 and TRBJ2-4 for the parts outside the CDR3, the full variable domain is GAGVSQSPRYKVAKRGQDVALRCDPISGHVSLFWYQQALGQGPEFLTYFQNEAQLDKSGLPSDRFFAERPEGSVSTLKIQRTQQEDSAVYLCASSLDGQGNIQYFGAGTRLSVL.

The chain recombines TRBV7-8 with TRBJ1-2, with TRBD1 as a possible D gene (5 bases). V was trimmed by 5 bases and J by 10 bases, leaving 14 bases between them. Germline assignment: CDR1 SGHVS and CDR2 FQNEAQ. The CDR3 length is 12 residues. CDR3 region: CASSVGTRDYTF. The CDR3 DNA is TGTGCCAGCAGCGTAGGGACCCGGGACTACACCTTC.

Comment on this clone: One end of the junction is discordant with germline, which a read error may explain. The chain recombines TRBV28 with TRBJ2-1; 11 nucleotides agree with TRBD2. Germline V gene sequence: CDR1 MDHEN, CDR2 SYDVKM. This CDR3 region has 16 residues. This CDR3 is CASTLDSGRATNEQFF. CDR3 coding DNA: TGTGCCAGCACTTTAGATAGCGGGAGGGCCACCAATGAGCAGTTCTTC.

The CDR3: CASQILAGFYNEQFF. CDR3 in DNA: TGTGCCAGCCAAATCTTAGCGGGATTCTACAATGAGCAGTTCTTC. This chain uses TRBV6-6 with TRBJ2-1; 8 bases are shared with TRBD2. Germline V CDR1 and CDR2: MNHNY, SVGAGI (reference sequence). The V gene end was trimmed by 8 bases and the J gene end by 3 bases; junction bases not matched to a gene: 9. The CDR3 runs 15 residues.

The V and J genes are TRBV5-1 and TRBJ2-3, with TRBD1 matching over 7 bases. The germline CDR1 and CDR2 sequences are SGHRS and YFSETQ. The CDR3 spans 17 residues. The J segment lost 0 bases and the V segment lost 0 bases, leaving 7 bases of the junction unmatched. The CDR3 loop reads CASSLAQGTASTDTQYF. The CDR3 nucleotides are TGCGCCAGCAGCTTGGCGCAAGGGACAGCTAGCACAGATACGCAGTATTTT.

This clone turned up a few times. This chain links TRBV7-9 with TRBJ1-1, with unresolved D. Trimming stripped 1 base from V and 1 base from J, with 7 bases between. The CDR3 extends over 14 amino acids. CDR1 and CDR2 from the germline V gene are SEHNR and FQNEAQ (reference sequence). The CDR3 coding sequence is TGTGCCAGCAGCTTAGTCGGTCAGAACACTGAAGCTTTCTTT. This encodes CASSLVGQNTEAFF.

In this sample, this clone is large. The gene calls are TRBV7-3 and TRBJ2-7; perhaps TRBD1 as D (6 bases). CDR3 length equals 13 residues. Trimming stripped 5 bases from V and 1 base from J, with 9 bases between. Germline V gene lookup returns CDR1 SGHTA and CDR2 FQGTGA. CDR3 residues: CASSDGQSYEQYF. The CDR3 DNA is TGTGCCAGCAGCGACGGACAGTCCTACGAGCAGTACTTC.

The V gene is TRBV6-6, the J gene TRBJ2-3; TRBD1 agrees at 10 bases. The CDR3 loop spans 16 amino acids. CDR1 is MNHNY and CDR2 is SVGAGI in the germline V gene (reference sequence). The V segment lost 0 bases and the J segment 1 base; nucleotides outside the gene matches: 1. Here the CDR3 reads CASSYSGTGGTDTQYF. DNA of the CDR3: TGTGCCAGCAGTTACTCGGGGACAGGGGGCACAGATACGCAGTATTTT.

This clone occurred a few times. This rearrangement joins TRBV7-8 to TRBJ1-1, with D perhaps TRBD1 (6 bases). Trimming took 5 bases from V and 4 from J, leaving 14 bases between them. CDR1 is SGHVS, CDR2 FQNEAQ, per germline. CDR3 length equals 14 residues. CDR3 amino acids: CASSTDSGFTEAFF. As DNA, the CDR3 is TGTGCCAGCAGCACGGACAGTGGGTTCACTGAAGCTTTCTTT.

This clone was recorded once. V gene TRBV7-9 combines with J gene TRBJ2-1, with TRBD1 identical over 7 bases. Germline values: CDR1 SEHNR, CDR2 FQNEAQ (reference sequence). CDR3 length: 13 residues. V trimming: 3 bases; J trimming: 10 bases; junction bases outside the gene matches: 6. CDR3 nucleotides: TGTGCCAGCAGCTTTTACAGGGGTAGGGAGCAGTTCTTC. Protein: CASSFYRGREQFF. Combining the CDR3 with reference TRBV7-9 and TRBJ2-1 gives the whole variable domain DTGVSQNPRHKITKRGQNVTFRCDPISEHNRLYWYRQTLGQGPEFLTYFQNEAQLEKSRLLSDRFSAERPKGSFSTLEIQRTEQGDSAMYLCASSFYRGREQFFGPGTRLTVL.

The rearrangement links TRBV9 to TRBJ2-5, with 8 bases lining up with TRBD2. The V segment lost 3 bases and the J segment 3 bases; nucleotides outside the gene matches: 4. The CDR3 sequence is 14 residues long. Germline CDR1 reads SGDLS; CDR2 reads YYNGEE. The DNA for the CDR3 is TGTGCCAGCAGCGGGGTTAGCGGGGAAGAGACCCAGTACTTC. Translation: CASSGVSGEETQYF.

The rearrangement uses TRBV20-1 and TRBJ1-2, with D unclear. Deletions cut 1 base from V and 5 bases from J, with 5 bases between. CDR1 is DFQATT and CDR2 is SNEGSKA in the germline V gene (reference sequence). This CDR3 spans 11 amino acids. The DNA for the CDR3 is TGCAGTGCTAGAGTTTGGTATGGCTACACCTTC. Its protein is CSARVWYGYTF.

The chain combines TRBV7-9 with TRBJ2-1; TRBD2 matches 11 bases. Trimming took 5 bases from V and 10 from J; bases not matched to a gene: 13. The CDR3 runs 16 residues. Germline V CDR1 and CDR2: SEHNR, FQNEAQ (reference sequence). CDR3 protein: CASSTPQLAGELEQFF. As DNA, the CDR3 is TGTGCCAGCAGCACCCCCCAACTAGCGGGAGAGCTAGAGCAGTTCTTC.

V and J are TRBV14 and TRBJ2-1; a possible D gene is TRBD2 (6 bases). V gave up 4 bases and J gave up 6 bases, with 16 bases separating them. The germline CDR1 and CDR2 sequences are SGHDN and FVKESK. The CDR3 length is 15 residues. CDR3 DNA: TGTGCCAGCAGCCGAACTGGCGGAGGGCCCAATGAGCAGTTCTTC. Amino acids: CASSRTGGGPNEQFF. The whole variable domain, remainder taken from reference TRBV14 and TRBJ2-1, is EAGVTQFPSHSVIEKGQTVTLRCDPISGHDNLYWYRRVMGKEIKFLLHFVKESKQDESGMPNNRFLAERTGGTYSTLKVQPAELEDSGVYFCASSRTGGGPNEQFFGPGTRLTVL.

The V gene is TRBV27, the J gene TRBJ2-1; D unclear. Germline V gene lookup returns CDR1 MNHEY and CDR2 SMNVEV (reference sequence). V gave up 6 bases and J gave up 4 bases, with 16 bases separating them. The CDR3 is 15 residues long. The CDR3 sequence: CASRLSTSTYNEQFF. The CDR3 DNA reads TGTGCCAGCAGACTAAGTACAAGTACTTACAATGAGCAGTTCTTC.

This clone is large by share. The chain uses TRBV4-2 and TRBJ2-7, with 9 nucleotides matching TRBD1. The germline V gene encodes CDR1 LGHNA and CDR2 YNFKEQ. J was trimmed by 6 bases and V by 1 base; bases with no gene match: 7. This CDR3 is built from 15 residues. The CDR3 nucleotides read TGTGCCAGCAGCCAAGCTAGGACAGGGGCCCTCGAGCAGTACTTC. Residues: CASSQARTGALEQYF.

This clone is a singleton in its sample. The gene calls are TRBV7-9 and TRBJ1-2, with D uncertain. V dropped 0 bases and J dropped 8 bases, with 16 bases sitting between them. The length of the CDR3 is 15 residues. CDR1 is SEHNR, CDR2 FQNEAQ, per germline (reference sequence). In nucleotides, the CDR3 is TGTGCCAGCAGCTTAGCGTTGGAATTGGGTCGCGGCTACACCTTC. Translating gives CASSLALELGRGYTF.